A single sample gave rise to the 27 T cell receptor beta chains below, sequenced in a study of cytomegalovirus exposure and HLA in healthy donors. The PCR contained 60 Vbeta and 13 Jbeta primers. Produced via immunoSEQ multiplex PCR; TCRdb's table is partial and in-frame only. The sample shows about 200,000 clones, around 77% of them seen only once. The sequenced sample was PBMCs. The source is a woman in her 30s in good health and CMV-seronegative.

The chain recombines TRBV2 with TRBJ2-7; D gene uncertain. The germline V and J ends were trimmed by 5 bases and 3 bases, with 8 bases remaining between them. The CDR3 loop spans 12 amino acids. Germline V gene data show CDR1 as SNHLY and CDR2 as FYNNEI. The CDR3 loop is CASSRSDYEQYF. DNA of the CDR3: TGTGCCAGCAGTCGGAGTGACTACGAGCAGTACTTC. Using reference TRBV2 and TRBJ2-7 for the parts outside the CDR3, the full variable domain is EPEVTQTPSHQVTQMGQEVILRCVPISNHLYFYWYRQILGQKVEFLVSFYNNEISEKSEIFDDQFSVERPDGSNFTLKIRSTKLEDSAMYFCASSRSDYEQYFGPGTRLTVT.

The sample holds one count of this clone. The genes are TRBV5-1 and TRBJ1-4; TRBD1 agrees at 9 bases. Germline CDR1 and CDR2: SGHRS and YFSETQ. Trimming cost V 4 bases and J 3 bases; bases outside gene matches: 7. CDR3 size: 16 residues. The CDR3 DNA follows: TGCGCCAGCAGCCGGGGACAGGGAGGCGCTAATGAAAAACTGTTTTTT. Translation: CASSRGQGGANEKLFF.

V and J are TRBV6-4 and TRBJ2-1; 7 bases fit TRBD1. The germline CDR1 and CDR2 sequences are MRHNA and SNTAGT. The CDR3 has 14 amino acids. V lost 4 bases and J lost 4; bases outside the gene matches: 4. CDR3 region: CASSAKTGYNEQFF. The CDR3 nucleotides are TGTGCCAGCAGTGCTAAGACAGGGTACAATGAGCAGTTCTTC.

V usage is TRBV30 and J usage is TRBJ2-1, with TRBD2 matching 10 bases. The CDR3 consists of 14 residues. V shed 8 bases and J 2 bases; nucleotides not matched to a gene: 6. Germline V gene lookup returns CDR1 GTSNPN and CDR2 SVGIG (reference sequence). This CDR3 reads CAKKRGGAYNEQFF. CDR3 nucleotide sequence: TGTGCCAAAAAGCGGGGGGGTGCCTACAATGAGCAGTTCTTC. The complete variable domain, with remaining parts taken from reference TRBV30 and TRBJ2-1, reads SQTIHQWPATLVQPVGSPLSLECTVEGTSNPNLYWYRQAAGRGLQLLFYSVGIGQISSEVPQNLSASRPQDRQFILSSKKLLLSDSGFYLCAKKRGGAYNEQFFGPGTRLTVL.

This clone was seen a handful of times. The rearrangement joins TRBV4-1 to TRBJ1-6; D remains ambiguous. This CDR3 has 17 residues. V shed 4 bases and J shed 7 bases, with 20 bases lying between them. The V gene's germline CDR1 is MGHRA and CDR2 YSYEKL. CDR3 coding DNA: TGCGCCAGCAGCCTCCAAGCGCCTCGTGGTCTAAATTCACCCCTCCACTTT. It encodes CASSLQAPRGLNSPLHF.

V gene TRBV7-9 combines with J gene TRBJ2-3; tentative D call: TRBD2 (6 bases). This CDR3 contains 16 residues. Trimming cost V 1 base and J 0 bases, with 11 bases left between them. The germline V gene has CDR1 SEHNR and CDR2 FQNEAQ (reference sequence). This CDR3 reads CASSLEAGISTDTQYF. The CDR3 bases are TGTGCCAGCAGCTTAGAAGCGGGCATTAGCACAGATACGCAGTATTTT.

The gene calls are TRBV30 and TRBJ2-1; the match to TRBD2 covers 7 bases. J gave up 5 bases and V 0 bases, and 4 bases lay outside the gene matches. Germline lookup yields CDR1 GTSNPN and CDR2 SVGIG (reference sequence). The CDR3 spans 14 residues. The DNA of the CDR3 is TGTGCCTGGAGTGTACGGGCGGGGGACAATGAGCAGTTCTTC. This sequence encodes CAWSVRAGDNEQFF. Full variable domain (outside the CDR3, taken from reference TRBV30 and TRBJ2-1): SQTIHQWPATLVQPVGSPLSLECTVEGTSNPNLYWYRQAAGRGLQLLFYSVGIGQISSEVPQNLSASRPQDRQFILSSKKLLLSDSGFYLCAWSVRAGDNEQFFGPGTRLTVL.

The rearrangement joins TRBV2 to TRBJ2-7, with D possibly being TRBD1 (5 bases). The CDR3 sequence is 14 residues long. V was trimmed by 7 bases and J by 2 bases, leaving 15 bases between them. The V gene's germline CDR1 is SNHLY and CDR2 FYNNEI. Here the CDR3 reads CASKTGVAPYEQYF. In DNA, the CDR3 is TGTGCCAGCAAAACAGGAGTAGCTCCCTACGAGCAGTACTTC.

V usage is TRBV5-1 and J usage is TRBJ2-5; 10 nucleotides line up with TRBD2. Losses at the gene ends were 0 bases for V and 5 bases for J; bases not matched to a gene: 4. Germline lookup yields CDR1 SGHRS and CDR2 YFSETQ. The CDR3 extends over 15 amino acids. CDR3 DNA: TGCGCCAGCAGCTTGGGGACTAGCGGCAGGGAGACCCAGTACTTC. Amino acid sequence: CASSLGTSGRETQYF. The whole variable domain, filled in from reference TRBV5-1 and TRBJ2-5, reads KAGVTQTPRYLIKTRGQQVTLSCSPISGHRSVSWYQQTPGQGLQFLFEYFSETQRNKGNFPGRFSGRQFSNSRSEMNVSTLELGDSALYLCASSLGTSGRETQYFGPGTRLLVL.

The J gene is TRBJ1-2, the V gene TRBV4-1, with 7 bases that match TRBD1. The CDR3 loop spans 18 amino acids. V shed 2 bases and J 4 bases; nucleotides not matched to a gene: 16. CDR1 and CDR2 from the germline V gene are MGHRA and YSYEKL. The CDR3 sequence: CASSQKWGTERVTYGYTF. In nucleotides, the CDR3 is TGCGCCAGCAGCCAAAAATGGGGGACAGAGAGAGTAACCTATGGCTACACCTTC.

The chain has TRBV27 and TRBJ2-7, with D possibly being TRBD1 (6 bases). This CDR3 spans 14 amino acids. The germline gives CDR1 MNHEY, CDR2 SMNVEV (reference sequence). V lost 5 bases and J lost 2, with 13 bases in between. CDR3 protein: CASSTHRETYEQYF. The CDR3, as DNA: TGTGCCAGCAGTACCCACAGGGAGACCTACGAGCAGTACTTC.

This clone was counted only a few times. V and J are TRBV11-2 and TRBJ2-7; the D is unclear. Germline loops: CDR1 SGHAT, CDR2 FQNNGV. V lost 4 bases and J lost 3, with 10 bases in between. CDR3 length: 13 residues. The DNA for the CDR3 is TGTGCCAGCAGCTCCGGCGGTGACTACGAGCAGTACTTC. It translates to CASSSGGDYEQYF.

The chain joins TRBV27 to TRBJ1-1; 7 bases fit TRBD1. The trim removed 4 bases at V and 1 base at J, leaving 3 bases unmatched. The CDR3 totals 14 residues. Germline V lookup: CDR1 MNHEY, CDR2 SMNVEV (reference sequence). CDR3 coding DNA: TGTGCCAGCAGTTATTCAGGGGGGAACACTGAAGCTTTCTTT. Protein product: CASSYSGGNTEAFF.

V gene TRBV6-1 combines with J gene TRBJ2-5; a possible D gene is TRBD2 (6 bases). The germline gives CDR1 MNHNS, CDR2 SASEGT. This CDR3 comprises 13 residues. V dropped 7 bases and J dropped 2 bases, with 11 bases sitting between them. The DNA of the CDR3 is TGTGCCAGCACCCGGGGGTGGCAAGAGACCCAGTACTTC. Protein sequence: CASTRGWQETQYF.

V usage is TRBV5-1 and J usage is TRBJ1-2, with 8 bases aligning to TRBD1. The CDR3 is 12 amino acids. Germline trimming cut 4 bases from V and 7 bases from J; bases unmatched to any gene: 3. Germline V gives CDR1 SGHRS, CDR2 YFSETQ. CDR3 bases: TGCGCCAGCAGCGGAACAGGGGGTGGCTACACCTTC. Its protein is CASSGTGGGYTF.

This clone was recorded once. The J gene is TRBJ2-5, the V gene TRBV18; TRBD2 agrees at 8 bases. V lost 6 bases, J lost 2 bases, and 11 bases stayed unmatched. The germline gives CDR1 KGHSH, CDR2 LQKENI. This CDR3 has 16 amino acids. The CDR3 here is CASSPIFSGEQETQYF. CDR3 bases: TGTGCCAGCTCCCCGATTTTTAGCGGGGAACAAGAGACCCAGTACTTC.

CDR3: CASSQAGLALDTQYF. Written as DNA, the CDR3 is TGCGCCAGCAGCCAAGCTGGACTAGCGCTAGATACGCAGTATTTT. The chain joins TRBV4-1 to TRBJ2-3, with 9 bases lining up with TRBD2. This CDR3 has 15 residues. Germline loops: CDR1 MGHRA, CDR2 YSYEKL. Trimming cost V 1 base and J 5 bases; bases outside gene matches: 4.

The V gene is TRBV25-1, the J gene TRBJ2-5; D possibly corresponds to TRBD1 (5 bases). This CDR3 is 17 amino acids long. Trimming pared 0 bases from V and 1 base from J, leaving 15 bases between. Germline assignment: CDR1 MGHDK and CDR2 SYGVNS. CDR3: CASSEYGSGKIQETQYF. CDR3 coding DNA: TGTGCCAGCAGTGAATACGGATCAGGGAAGATCCAAGAGACCCAGTACTTC.

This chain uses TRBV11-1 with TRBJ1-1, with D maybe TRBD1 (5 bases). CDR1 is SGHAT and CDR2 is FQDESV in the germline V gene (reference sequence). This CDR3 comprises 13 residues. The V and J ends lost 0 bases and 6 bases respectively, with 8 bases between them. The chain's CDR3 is CASSLAGVAEAFF. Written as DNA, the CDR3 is TGTGCCAGCAGCTTAGCAGGGGTGGCTGAAGCTTTCTTT.

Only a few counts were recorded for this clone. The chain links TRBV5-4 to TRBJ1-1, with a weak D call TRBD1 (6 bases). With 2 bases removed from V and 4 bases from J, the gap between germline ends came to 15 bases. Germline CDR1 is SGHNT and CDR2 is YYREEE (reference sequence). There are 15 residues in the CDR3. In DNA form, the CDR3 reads TGTGCCAGCAGCTTATCCAGGGGTGCGGGCACTGAAGCTTTCTTT. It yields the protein CASSLSRGAGTEAFF. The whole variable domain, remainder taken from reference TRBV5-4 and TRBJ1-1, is ETGVTQSPTHLIKTRGQQVTLRCSSQSGHNTVSWYQQALGQGPQFIFQYYREEENGRGNFPPRFSGLQFPNYSSELNVNALELDDSALYLCASSLSRGAGTEAFFGQGTRLTVV.

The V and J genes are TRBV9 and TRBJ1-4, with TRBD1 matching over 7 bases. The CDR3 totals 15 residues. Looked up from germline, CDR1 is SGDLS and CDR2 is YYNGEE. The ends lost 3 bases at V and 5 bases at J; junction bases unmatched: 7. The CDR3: CASSAPGQQNEKLFF. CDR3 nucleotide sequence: TGTGCCAGCAGCGCTCCGGGACAGCAGAATGAAAAACTGTTTTTT.

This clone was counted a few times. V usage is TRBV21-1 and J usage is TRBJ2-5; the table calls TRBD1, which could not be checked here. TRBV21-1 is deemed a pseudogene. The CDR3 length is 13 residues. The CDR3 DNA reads TGTGCCAGCGGGGAACAGGGGCCGAAGACCCAGTACTTC. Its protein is CASGEQGPKTQYF.

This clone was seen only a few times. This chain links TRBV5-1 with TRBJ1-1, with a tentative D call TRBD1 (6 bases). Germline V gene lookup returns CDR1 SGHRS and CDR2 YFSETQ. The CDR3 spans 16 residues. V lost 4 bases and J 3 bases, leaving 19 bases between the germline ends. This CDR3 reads CASSLRPTGSYTEAFF. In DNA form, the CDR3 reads TGCGCCAGCAGCCTACGTCCAACAGGGTCTTACACTGAAGCTTTCTTT.

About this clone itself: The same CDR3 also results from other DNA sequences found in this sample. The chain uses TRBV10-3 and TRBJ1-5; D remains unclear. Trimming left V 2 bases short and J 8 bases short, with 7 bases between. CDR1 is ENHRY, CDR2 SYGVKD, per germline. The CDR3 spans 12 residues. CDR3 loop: CAISEMGEPQHF. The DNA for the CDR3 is TGTGCCATCAGTGAGATGGGCGAGCCCCAGCATTTT.

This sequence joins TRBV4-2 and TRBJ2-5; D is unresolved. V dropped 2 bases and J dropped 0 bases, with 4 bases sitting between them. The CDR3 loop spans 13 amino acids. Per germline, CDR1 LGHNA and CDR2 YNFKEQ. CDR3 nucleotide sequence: TGTGCCAGCAGCCAACTCCACCAAGAGACCCAGTACTTC. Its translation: CASSQLHQETQYF.

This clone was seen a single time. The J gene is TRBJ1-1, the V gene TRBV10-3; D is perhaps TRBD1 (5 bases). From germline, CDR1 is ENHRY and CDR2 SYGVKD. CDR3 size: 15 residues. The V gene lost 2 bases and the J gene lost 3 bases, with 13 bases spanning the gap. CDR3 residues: CAISEVGQTYTEAFF. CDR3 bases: TGTGCCATCAGTGAGGTGGGGCAGACGTACACTGAAGCTTTCTTT.

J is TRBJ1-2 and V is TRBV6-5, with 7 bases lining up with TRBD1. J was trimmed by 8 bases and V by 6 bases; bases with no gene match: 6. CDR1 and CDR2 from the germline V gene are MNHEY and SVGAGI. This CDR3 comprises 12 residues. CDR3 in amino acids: CASRRTGEGYTF. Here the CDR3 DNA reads TGTGCCAGCAGGAGAACAGGGGAAGGCTACACCTTC.